This T cell receptor beta chain emerged from a study of blood T cell repertoires in COVID-19. Turning to the study itself: The samples span acute and convalescent COVID-19 from the United States, Italy and Spain. T cells, B-cell-depleted T cells, or PBMCs provided the cDNA or gDNA that served as material.

In the authors' methods: How many nucleated cells were present was estimated from reference gene primer amplification. Profiling relied on immunoSEQ multiplex PCR, and the TCRdb table lists in-frame clones only, not all of them. V and J calls and clone size follow that table, whereas D and trimming were derived from the DNA. There are 150,000 or so clones in the sample; 80% to 90% occur only once, and around 6.5% lies in the top ten. The CDR3 is 14 amino acids. Per germline, CDR1 LGHDT and CDR2 YNNKEL (reference sequence). V was pared by 5 bases and J by 5 bases, with 5 bases of the junction left unmatched. This clone was picked up a small number of times.

The rearrangement uses TRBV3-1 (or the pseudogene TRBV3-2) and TRBJ2-5, with 10 bases matching TRBD1. This receptor was taken from a man at least 80 years old with acute or convalescent COVID-19. The sample consisted of peripheral blood. As DNA, the CDR3 is TGTGCCAGCAGCTACCGGACAGGGGGGGAGACCCAGTACTTC. Translated, it gives CASSYRTGGETQYF.